This T cell receptor beta chain was recorded in a study of shared clonotypes between healthy human individuals. For the study at large: CD8 memory received one plate per donor, CD8 naive two, CD4 memory three and CD4 naive three. Study results and limitations: Clonotypes which were not shared had lower generation probabilities than clonotypes that all four donors shared.

The CDR3 sequence is 18 residues long. Germline values: CDR1 MGHDK, CDR2 SYGVNS. V gave up 7 bases and J gave up 2 bases; unmatched junction bases: 14. A remark on this clone: Its matching antigen is unknown.

Each PCR replicate from the sorted subsets contained around 0.2 ug DNA, which is some 32,000 T cell genomes. Produced via immunoSEQ multiplex PCR; TCRdb's table is partial and in-frame only. The sample includes roughly 700,000 clones, 80% to 95% of them seen just once. The clonotype was recovered from a man between 18 and 35 years old in good health. Some clones in this sample may be carry-over from other donors' samples. Sequenced sample: memory CD8+ T cells from PBMCs. Indicated subset: CD45RO+ cells pooled with CCR7-negative TemRA cells. The gene calls are TRBV25-1 and TRBJ1-1; 12 positions match TRBD1. For the CDR3, the DNA is TGTGCCAGCATCGGGACAGGGGGCCGACGCGGGAGAAACACTGAAGCTTTCTTT. It codes for CASIGTGGRRGRNTEAFF.